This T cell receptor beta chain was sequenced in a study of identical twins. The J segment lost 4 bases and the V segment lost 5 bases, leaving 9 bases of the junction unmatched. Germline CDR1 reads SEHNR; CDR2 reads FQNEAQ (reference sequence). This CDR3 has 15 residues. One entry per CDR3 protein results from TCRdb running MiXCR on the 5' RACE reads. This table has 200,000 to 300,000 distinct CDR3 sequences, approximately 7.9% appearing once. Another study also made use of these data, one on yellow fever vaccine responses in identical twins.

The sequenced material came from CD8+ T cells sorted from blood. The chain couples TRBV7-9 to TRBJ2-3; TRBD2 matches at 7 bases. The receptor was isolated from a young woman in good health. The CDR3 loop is CASSRTGRGADTQYF. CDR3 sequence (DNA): TGTGCCAGCAGCCGAACGGGACGGGGGGCAGATACGCAGTATTTT.